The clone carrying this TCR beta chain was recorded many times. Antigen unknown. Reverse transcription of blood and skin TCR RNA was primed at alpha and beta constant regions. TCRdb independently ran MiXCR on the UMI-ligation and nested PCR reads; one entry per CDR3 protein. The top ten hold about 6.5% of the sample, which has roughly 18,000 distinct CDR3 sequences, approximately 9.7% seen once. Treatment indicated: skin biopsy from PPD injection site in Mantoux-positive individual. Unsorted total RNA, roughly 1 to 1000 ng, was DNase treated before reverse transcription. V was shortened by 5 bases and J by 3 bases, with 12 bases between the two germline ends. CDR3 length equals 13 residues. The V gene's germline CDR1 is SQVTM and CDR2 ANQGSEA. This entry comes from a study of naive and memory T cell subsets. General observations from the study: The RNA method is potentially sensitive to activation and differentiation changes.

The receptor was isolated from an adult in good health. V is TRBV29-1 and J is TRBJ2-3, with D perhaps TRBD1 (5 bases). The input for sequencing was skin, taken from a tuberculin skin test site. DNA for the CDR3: TGCAGCGTTAAGGGGTCGGTGACAGATACGCAGTATTTT. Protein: CSVKGSVTDTQYF.